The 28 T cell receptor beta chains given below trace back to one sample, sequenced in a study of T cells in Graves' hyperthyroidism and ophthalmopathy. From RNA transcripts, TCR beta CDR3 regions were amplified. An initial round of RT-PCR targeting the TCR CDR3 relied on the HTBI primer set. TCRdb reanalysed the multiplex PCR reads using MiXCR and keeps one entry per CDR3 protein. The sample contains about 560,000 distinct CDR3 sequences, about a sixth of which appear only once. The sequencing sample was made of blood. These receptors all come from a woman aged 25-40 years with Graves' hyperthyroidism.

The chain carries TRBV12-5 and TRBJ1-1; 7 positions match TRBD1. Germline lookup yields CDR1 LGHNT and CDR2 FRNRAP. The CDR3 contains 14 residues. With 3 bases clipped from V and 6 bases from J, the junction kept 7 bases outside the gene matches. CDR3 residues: CASGLQGLDAEAFF. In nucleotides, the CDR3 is TGTGCTAGTGGTTTACAGGGGTTAGACGCTGAAGCTTTCTTT.

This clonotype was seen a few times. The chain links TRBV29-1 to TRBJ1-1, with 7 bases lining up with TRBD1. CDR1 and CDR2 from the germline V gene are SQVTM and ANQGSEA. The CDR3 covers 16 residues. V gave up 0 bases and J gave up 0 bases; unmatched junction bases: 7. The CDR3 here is CSVEDPQGGMNTEAFF. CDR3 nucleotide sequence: TGCAGCGTTGAAGATCCCCAGGGGGGGATGAACACTGAAGCTTTCTTT. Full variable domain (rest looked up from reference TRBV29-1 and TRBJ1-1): SAVISQKPSRDICQRGTSLTIQCQVDSQVTMMFWYRQQPGQSLTLIATANQGSEATYESGFVIDKFPISRPNLTFSTLTVSNMSPEDSSIYLCSVEDPQGGMNTEAFFGQGTRLTVV.

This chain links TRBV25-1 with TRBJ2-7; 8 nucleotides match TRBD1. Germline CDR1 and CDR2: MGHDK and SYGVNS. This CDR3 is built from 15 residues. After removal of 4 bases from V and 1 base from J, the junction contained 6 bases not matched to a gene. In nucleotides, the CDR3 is TGTGCCAGCAGTGGGTTTGGACAGGGATCCTACGAGCAGTACTTC. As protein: CASSGFGQGSYEQYF.

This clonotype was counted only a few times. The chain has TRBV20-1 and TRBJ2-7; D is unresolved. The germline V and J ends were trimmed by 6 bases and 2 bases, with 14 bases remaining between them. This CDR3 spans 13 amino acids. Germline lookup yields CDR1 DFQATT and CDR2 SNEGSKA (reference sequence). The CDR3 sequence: CSAPWRGAYEQYF. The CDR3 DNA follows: TGCAGTGCACCCTGGCGCGGAGCCTACGAGCAGTACTTC.

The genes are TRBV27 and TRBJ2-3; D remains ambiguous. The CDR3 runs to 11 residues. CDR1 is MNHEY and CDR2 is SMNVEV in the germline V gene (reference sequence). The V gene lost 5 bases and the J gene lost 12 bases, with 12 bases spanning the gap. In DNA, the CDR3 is TGTGCCAGCAGTGTCGGACGGATTCAGTATTTT. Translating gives CASSVGRIQYF.

CDR3 loop: CASSVGLAGRNEQFF. The DNA for the CDR3 is TGTGCCAGCAGCGTAGGGCTAGCGGGTAGGAATGAGCAGTTCTTC. The chain carries TRBV9 and TRBJ2-1, with 8 bases identical to TRBD2. V dropped 0 bases and J dropped 7; count of bases not matched to a gene: 6. There are 15 residues in the CDR3. Looked up from germline, CDR1 is SGDLS and CDR2 is YYNGEE.

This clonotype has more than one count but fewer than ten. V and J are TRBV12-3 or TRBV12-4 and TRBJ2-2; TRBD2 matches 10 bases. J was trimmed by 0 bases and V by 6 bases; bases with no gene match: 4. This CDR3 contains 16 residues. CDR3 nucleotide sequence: TGTGCCAGCAGCGAGCGGGAGGGCGCGAACACCGGGGAGCTGTTTTTT. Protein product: CASSEREGANTGELFF.

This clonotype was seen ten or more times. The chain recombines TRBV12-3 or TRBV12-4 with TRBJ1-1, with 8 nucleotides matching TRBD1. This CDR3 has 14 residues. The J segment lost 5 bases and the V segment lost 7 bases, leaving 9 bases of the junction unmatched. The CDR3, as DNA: TGTGCCAGCAATCTCGGACAGGGTACTACTGAAGCTTTCTTT. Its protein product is CASNLGQGTTEAFF.

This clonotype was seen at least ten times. The CDR3 here is CASSLSELAREQYF. CDR3 sequence (DNA): TGTGCCAGCAGCTTAAGTGAGCTAGCGCGCGAGCAGTACTTC. The chain recombines TRBV7-3 with TRBJ2-7, with a tentative D call TRBD2 (6 bases). Germline V gene sequence: CDR1 SGHTA, CDR2 FQGTGA. The germline V and J ends were trimmed by 1 base and 6 bases, with 13 bases remaining between them. This CDR3 has 14 residues.

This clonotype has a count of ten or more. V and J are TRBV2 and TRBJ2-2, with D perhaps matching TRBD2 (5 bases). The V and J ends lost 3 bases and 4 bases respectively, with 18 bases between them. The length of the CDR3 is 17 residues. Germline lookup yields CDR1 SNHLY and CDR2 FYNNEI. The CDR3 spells CASSESKVGRGTGELFF. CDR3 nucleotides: TGTGCCAGCAGTGAGAGTAAAGTTGGTCGGGGCACCGGGGAGCTGTTTTTT.

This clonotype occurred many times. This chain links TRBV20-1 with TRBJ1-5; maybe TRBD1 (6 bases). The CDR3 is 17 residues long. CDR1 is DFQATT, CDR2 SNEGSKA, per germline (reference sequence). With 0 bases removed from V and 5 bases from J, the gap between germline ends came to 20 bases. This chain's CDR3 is CSARELVSRGADQPQHF. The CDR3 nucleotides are TGCAGTGCTAGAGAGTTGGTGTCCCGGGGGGCAGATCAGCCCCAGCATTTT.

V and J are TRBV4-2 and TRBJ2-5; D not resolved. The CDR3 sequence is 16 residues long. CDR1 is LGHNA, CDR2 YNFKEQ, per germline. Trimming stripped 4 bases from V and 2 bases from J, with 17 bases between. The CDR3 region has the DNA TGTGCCAGCAGCCTGTATACCCCGACGGAACAAGAGACCCAGTACTTC. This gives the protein CASSLYTPTEQETQYF.

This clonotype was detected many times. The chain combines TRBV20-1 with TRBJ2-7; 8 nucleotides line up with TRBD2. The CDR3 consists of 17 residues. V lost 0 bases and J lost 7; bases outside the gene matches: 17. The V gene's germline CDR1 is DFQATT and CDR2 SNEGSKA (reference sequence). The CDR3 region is CSARDEFSGRGLGEQYF. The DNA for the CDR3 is TGCAGTGCTAGAGATGAGTTCAGCGGGAGAGGGCTCGGGGAGCAGTACTTC.

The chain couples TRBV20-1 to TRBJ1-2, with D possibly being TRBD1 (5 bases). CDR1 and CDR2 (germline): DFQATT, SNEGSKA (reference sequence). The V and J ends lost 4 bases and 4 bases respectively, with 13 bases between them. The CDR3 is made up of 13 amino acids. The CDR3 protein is CSAIADSGYGYTF. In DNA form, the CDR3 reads TGCAGTGCTATCGCTGACAGTGGCTATGGCTACACCTTC.

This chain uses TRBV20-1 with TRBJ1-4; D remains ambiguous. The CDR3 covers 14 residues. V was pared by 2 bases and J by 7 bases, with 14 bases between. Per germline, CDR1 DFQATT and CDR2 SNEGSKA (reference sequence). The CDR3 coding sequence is TGCAGTGCTAGACCCCAGGCGAAGAGTGAAAAACTGTTTTTT. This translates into CSARPQAKSEKLFF.

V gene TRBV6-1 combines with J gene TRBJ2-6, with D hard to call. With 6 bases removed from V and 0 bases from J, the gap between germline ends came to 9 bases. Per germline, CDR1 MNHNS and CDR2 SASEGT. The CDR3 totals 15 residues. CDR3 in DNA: TGTGCCAGCAGAACCGACCGCTCTGGGGCCAACGTCCTGACTTTC. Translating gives CASRTDRSGANVLTF.

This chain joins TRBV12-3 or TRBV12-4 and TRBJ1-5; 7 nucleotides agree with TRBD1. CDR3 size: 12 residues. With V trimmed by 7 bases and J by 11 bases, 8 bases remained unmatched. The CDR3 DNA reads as TGTGCCAGCACCCAGGGGGTCGGGTCCCAGCATTTT. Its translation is CASTQGVGSQHF.

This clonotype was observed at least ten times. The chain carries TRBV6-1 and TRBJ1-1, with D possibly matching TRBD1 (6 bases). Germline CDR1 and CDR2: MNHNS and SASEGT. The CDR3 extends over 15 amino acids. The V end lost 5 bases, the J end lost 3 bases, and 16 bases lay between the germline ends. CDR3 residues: CASSIDRSVYTEAFF. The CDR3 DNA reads TGTGCCAGCAGTATCGACAGGTCTGTGTACACTGAAGCTTTCTTT.

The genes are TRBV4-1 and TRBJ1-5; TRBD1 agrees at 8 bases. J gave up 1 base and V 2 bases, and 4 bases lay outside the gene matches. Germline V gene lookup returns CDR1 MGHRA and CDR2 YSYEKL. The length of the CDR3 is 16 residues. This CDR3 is CASSQKGQGSNQPQHF. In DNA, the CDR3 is TGCGCCAGCAGCCAAAAAGGACAGGGAAGCAATCAGCCCCAGCATTTT.

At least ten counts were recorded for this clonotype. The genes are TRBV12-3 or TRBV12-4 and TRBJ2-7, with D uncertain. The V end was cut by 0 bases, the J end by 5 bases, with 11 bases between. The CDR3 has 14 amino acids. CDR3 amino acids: CASSLAVLMDEQYF. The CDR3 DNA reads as TGTGCCAGCAGTTTAGCGGTCCTCATGGACGAGCAGTACTTC.

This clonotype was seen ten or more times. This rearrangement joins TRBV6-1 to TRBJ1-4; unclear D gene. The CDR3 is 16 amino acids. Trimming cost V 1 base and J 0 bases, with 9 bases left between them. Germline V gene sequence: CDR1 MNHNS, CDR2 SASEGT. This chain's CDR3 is CASSEVSGATNEKLFF. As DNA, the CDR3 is TGTGCCAGCAGTGAAGTCTCCGGGGCAACTAATGAAAAACTGTTTTTT.

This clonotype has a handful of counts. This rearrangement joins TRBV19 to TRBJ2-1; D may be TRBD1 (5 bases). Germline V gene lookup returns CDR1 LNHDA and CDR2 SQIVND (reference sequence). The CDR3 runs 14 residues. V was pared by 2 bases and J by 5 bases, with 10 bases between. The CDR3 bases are TGTGCCAGTAGTATACCCCCAGGGCACAATGAGCAGTTCTTC. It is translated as CASSIPPGHNEQFF.

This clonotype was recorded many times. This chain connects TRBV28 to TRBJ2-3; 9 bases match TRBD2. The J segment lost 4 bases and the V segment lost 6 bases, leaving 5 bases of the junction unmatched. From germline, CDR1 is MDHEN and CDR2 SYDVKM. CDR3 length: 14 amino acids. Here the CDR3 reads CASRGGRDADTQYF. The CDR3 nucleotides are TGTGCCAGCAGGGGCGGGAGGGACGCAGATACGCAGTATTTT.

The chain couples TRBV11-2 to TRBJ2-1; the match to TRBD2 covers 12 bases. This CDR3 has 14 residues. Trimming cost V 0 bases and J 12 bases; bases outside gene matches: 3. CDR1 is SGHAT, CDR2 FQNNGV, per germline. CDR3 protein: CASSLDLAGGMQFF. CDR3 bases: TGTGCCAGCAGCTTAGACCTAGCGGGAGGGATGCAGTTCTTC.

This chain's CDR3 is CASSPTEGQGAAYEQYF. For the CDR3, the DNA is TGTGCCAGCTCACCAACTGAGGGACAGGGGGCGGCCTACGAGCAGTACTTC. The chain has TRBV18 and TRBJ2-7; 12 nucleotides match TRBD1. V lost 2 bases to trimming and J lost 2 bases; unmatched junction nucleotides: 7. Per the germline V gene, CDR1 is KGHSH and CDR2 is LQKENI. The CDR3 length is 17 residues.

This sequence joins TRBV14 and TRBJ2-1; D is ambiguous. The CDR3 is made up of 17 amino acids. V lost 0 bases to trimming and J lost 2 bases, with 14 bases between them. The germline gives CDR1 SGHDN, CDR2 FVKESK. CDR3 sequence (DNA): TGTGCCAGCAGCCAAGATGGGCTACCACACGCCTACAATGAGCAGTTCTTC. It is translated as CASSQDGLPHAYNEQFF.

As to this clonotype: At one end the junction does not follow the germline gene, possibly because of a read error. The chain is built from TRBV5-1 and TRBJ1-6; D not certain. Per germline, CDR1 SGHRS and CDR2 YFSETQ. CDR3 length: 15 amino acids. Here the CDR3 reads CASSQTGSTNSPLHF. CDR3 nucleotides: TGTGCCAGCAGTCAAACCGGCAGCACGAATTCACCCCTCCACTTT. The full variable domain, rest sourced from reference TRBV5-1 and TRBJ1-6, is KAGVTQTPRYLIKTRGQQVTLSCSPISGHRSVSWYQQTPGQGLQFLFEYFSETQRNKGNFPGRFSGRQFSNSRSEMNVSTLELGDSALYLCASSQTGSTNSPLHFGNGTRLTVT.

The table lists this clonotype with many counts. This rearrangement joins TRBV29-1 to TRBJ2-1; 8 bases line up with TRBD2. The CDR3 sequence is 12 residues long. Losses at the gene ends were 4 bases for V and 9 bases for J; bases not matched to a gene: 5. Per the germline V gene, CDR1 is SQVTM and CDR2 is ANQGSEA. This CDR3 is CSVGPLAVEQFF. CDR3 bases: TGCAGCGTTGGTCCACTAGCGGTTGAGCAGTTCTTC.